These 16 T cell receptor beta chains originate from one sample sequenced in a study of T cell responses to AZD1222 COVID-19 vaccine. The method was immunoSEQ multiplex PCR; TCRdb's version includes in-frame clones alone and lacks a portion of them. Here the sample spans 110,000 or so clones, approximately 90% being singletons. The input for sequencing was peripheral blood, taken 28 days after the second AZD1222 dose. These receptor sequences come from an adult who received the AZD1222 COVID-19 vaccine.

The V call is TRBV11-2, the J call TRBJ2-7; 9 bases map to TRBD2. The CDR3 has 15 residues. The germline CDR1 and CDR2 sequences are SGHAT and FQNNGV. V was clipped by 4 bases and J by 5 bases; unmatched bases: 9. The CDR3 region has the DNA TGTGCCAGCAGCTCAATCGAGCGGGGGGCCCACGAGCAGTACTTC. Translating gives CASSSIERGAHEQYF.

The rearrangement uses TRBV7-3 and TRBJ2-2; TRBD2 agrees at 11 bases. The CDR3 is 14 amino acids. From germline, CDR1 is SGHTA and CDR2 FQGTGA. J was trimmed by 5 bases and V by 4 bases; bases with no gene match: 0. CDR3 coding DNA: TGTGCCAGCAGCTCTAGCGGGGGGACCGGGGAGCTGTTTTTT. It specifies CASSSSGGTGELFF.

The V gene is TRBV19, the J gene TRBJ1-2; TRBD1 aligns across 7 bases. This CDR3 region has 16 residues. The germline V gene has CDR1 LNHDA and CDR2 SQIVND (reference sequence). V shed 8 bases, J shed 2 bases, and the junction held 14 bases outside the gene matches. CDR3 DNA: TGTGCCAGTCATAGGACAGGTGAAAGGGCAAACTATGGCTACACCTTC. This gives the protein CASHRTGERANYGYTF.

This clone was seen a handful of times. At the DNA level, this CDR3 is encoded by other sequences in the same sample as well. CDR3 nucleotide sequence: TGTGCCAGCAGATCAGGGGGAAGCAATCAGCCCCAGCATTTT. This translates into CASRSGGSNQPQHF. The rearrangement uses TRBV6-5 and TRBJ1-5; 7 bases are shared with TRBD1. V lost 6 bases to trimming and J lost 1 base; unmatched junction nucleotides: 3. Germline assignment: CDR1 MNHEY and CDR2 SVGAGI. The CDR3 covers 14 residues.

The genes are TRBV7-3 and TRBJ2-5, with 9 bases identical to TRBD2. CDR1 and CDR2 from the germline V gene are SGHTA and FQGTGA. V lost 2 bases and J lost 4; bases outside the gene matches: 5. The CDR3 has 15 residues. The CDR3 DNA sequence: TGTGCCAGCAGCTTACTAGCGGGGAGGGGAGAGACCCAGTACTTC. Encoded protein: CASSLLAGRGETQYF.

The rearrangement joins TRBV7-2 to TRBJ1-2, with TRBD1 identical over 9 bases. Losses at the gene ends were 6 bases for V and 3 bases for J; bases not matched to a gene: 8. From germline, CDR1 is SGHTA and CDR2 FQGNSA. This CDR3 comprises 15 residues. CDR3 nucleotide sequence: TGTGCCAGCAGTCCTAAGACAGGGGGTTACTATGGCTACACCTTC. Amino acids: CASSPKTGGYYGYTF.

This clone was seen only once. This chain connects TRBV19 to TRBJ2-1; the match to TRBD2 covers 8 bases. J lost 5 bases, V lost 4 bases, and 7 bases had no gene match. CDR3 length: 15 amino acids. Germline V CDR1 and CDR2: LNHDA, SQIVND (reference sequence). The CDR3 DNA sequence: TGTGCCAGTAGTACCCAGAGCGGGGGCCACAATGAGCAGTTCTTC. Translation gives CASSTQSGGHNEQFF.

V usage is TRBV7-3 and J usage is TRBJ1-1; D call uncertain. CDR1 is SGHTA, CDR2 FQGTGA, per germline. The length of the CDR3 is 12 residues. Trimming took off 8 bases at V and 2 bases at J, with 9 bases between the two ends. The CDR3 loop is CASRSPNTEAFF. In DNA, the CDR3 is TGTGCCAGCCGGAGCCCTAACACTGAAGCTTTCTTT.

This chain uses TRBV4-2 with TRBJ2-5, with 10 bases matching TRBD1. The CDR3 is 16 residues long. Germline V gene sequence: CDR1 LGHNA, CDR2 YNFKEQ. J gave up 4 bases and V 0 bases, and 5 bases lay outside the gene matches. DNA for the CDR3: TGTGCCAGCAGCCAAGATCCGGGACAGGGGTCAGAGACCCAGTACTTC. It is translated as CASSQDPGQGSETQYF.

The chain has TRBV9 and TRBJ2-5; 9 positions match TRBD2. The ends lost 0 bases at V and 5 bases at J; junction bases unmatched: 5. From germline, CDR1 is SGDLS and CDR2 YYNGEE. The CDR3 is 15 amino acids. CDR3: CASSVGGTSRETQYF. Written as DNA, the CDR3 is TGTGCCAGCAGCGTAGGTGGGACTAGCCGGGAGACCCAGTACTTC.

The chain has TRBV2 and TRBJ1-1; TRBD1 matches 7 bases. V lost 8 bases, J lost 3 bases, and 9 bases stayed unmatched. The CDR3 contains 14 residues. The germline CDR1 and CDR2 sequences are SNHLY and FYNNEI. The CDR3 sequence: CASGFLGGYTEAFF. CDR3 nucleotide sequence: TGTGCCAGCGGGTTCCTAGGGGGCTACACTGAAGCTTTCTTT.

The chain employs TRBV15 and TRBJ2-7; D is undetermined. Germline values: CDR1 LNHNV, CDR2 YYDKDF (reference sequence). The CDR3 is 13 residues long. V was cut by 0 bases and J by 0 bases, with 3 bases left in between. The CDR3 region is CATSREGSYEQYF. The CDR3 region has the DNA TGTGCCACCAGCAGAGAAGGCTCCTACGAGCAGTACTTC.

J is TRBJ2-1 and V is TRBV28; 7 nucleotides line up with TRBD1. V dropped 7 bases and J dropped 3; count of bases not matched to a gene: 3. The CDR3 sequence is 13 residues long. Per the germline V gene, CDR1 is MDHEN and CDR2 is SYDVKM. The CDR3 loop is CASNTGVYNEQFF. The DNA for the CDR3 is TGTGCCAGCAATACAGGGGTCTACAATGAGCAGTTCTTC.

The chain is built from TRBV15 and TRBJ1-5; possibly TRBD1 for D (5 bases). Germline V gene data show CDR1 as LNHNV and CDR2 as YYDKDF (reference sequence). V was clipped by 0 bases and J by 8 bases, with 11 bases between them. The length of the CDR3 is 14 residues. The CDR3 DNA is TGTGCCACCAGCAGAGATCGCCGGGGGGAGCCCCAGCATTTT. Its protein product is CATSRDRRGEPQHF.

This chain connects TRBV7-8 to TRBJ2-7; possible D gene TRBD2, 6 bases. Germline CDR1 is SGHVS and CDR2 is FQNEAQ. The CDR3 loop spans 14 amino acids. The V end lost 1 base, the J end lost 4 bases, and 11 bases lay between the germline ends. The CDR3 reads CASSLEGGVYEQYF. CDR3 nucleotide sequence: TGTGCCAGCAGCTTAGAAGGCGGGGTGTACGAGCAGTACTTC.

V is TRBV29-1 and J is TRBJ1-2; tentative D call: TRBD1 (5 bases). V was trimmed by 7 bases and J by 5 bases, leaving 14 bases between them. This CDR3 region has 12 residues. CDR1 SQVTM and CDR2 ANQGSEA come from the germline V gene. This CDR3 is CSAGTDLYGYTF. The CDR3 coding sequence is TGCAGCGCAGGGACCGACTTATATGGCTACACCTTC. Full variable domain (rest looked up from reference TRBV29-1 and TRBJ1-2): SAVISQKPSRDICQRGTSLTIQCQVDSQVTMMFWYRQQPGQSLTLIATANQGSEATYESGFVIDKFPISRPNLTFSTLTVSNMSPEDSSIYLCSAGTDLYGYTFGSGTRLTVV.